One and the same sample provided the 17 T cell receptor beta chains below, sequenced in a study of long-term antiretroviral therapy in people with HIV. This was the immunoSEQ v3.0 assay at survey level. TCRdb's copy holds only in-frame clones and misses some; the assay was immunoSEQ multiplex PCR. Altogether 20,000 to 25,000 clones are present, around 84% being singletons, with the ten largest covering roughly 3.2%. The sequenced sample was unsorted PBMCs, obtained 1.9 years after starting antiretroviral therapy. The receptors derive from a woman between 45 and 65 years old with HIV.

CDR3 region: CASSYGATNTEAFF. The CDR3 DNA reads TGTGCCAGCAGCTACGGGGCCACGAACACTGAAGCTTTCTTT. V gene TRBV5-4 combines with J gene TRBJ1-1; a possible D gene is TRBD1 (5 bases). The germline V gene encodes CDR1 SGHNT and CDR2 YYREEE (reference sequence). The CDR3 consists of 14 residues. Between the trimmed V and J ends, which lost 3 bases and 1 base, there was a span of 10 bases.

This chain connects TRBV6-5 to TRBJ2-3, with unresolved D. There are 15 residues in the CDR3. V lost 5 bases and J 2 bases, leaving 14 bases between the germline ends. The germline gives CDR1 MNHEY, CDR2 SVGAGI. For the CDR3, the DNA is TGTGCCAGCAGTCCCGGCGGCAGCCCCACAGATACGCAGTATTTT. It translates to CASSPGGSPTDTQYF.

The chain combines TRBV7-8 with TRBJ2-6; tentatively, D is TRBD2 (5 bases). This CDR3 comprises 18 residues. The germline V gene has CDR1 SGHVS and CDR2 FQNEAQ. Trimming removed 6 bases at V and 0 bases at J, with 18 bases between. The CDR3 DNA reads as TGTGCCAGCAGGCCCAGTCTAGCATTGGGCTCTGGGGCCAACGTCCTGACTTTC. It translates to CASRPSLALGSGANVLTF.

This rearrangement joins TRBV5-1 to TRBJ1-1; 8 bases match TRBD1. The CDR3 length is 15 residues. The V gene end was trimmed by 4 bases and the J gene end by 3 bases; junction bases not matched to a gene: 8. Germline V CDR1 and CDR2: SGHRS, YFSETQ. Here the CDR3 DNA reads TGCGCCAGCAGCGTGGACAGGGCCTCGGACACTGAAGCTTTCTTT. Protein: CASSVDRASDTEAFF.

The chain is built from TRBV4-3 and TRBJ2-3; D perhaps matches TRBD2 (6 bases). The length of the CDR3 is 16 residues. V was shortened by 2 bases and J by 0 bases, with 12 bases between the two germline ends. The germline V gene encodes CDR1 LGHNA and CDR2 YSLEER. CDR3 nucleotides: TGCGCCAGCAGCCAACAAGCGGGCGTTAGCACAGATACGCAGTATTTT. Its protein product is CASSQQAGVSTDTQYF.

A single count supports this clone. The chain couples TRBV7-2 to TRBJ1-3; possible D gene TRBD1, 6 bases. CDR3 length equals 16 residues. CDR1 is SGHTA and CDR2 is FQGNSA in the germline V gene. The V end was cut by 5 bases, the J end by 0 bases, with 14 bases between. Written as DNA, the CDR3 is TGTGCCAGCAGCGCTGGACAGTCCAGCTCTGGAAACACCATATATTTT. Translated, it gives CASSAGQSSSGNTIYF.

The chain uses TRBV30 and TRBJ1-1, with D possibly being TRBD1 (5 bases). V lost 3 bases and J 9 bases, leaving 20 bases between the germline ends. Germline CDR1 is GTSNPN and CDR2 is SVGIG (reference sequence). CDR3 size: 14 residues. The DNA for the CDR3 is TGTGCCTGGAGCCTAAAGGGGTCCGATATTAAAGCTTTCTTT. It translates to CAWSLKGSDIKAFF.

The rearrangement joins TRBV28 to TRBJ1-2; maybe TRBD1 (6 bases). Germline V gene data show CDR1 as MDHEN and CDR2 as SYDVKM. The CDR3 has 12 amino acids. The V end lost 7 bases, the J end lost 5 bases, and 11 bases lay between the germline ends. In DNA, the CDR3 is TGTGCCAGCAAAGGGGGGGCATATGGCTACACCTTC. Translating gives CASKGGAYGYTF.

The rearrangement uses TRBV6-6 and TRBJ2-3; 11 nucleotides match TRBD1. Trimming cost V 6 bases and J 7 bases; bases outside gene matches: 6. This CDR3 is 14 amino acids long. Germline V gene lookup returns CDR1 MNHNY and CDR2 SVGAGI (reference sequence). The CDR3 region has the DNA TGTGCCAGCAGAATGGGACAGGGGGTAAATACGCAGTATTTT. Protein product: CASRMGQGVNTQYF.

The rearrangement links TRBV2 to TRBJ2-5, with TRBD1 matching 11 bases. Looked up from germline, CDR1 is SNHLY and CDR2 is FYNNEI. The CDR3 spans 17 residues. J gave up 5 bases and V 7 bases, and 15 bases lay outside the gene matches. CDR3 loop: CASTPGQGATRTETQYF. CDR3 coding DNA: TGTGCCAGCACCCCCGGACAGGGGGCGACTCGTACGGAGACCCAGTACTTC.

CDR3: CASSIRVETATNEKLFF. The CDR3 DNA sequence: TGTGCCAGTAGTATAAGAGTTGAGACGGCAACTAATGAAAAACTGTTTTTT. This chain connects TRBV19 to TRBJ1-4, with no clear D. Germline loops: CDR1 LNHDA, CDR2 SQIVND (reference sequence). This CDR3 has 17 residues. V lost 2 bases, J lost 0 bases, and 13 bases lay in between.

CDR3 in DNA: TGCGCCAGCAGTCAAGGGATGAAGTACCAAGAGACCCAGTACTTC. Translated: CASSQGMKYQETQYF. The rearrangement uses TRBV23-1 and TRBJ2-5; no clear D gene. TRBV23-1 carries the ORF label, with uncertain function. The CDR3 has 15 amino acids. Trimming took off 2 bases at V and 0 bases at J, with 10 bases between the two ends.

The chain combines TRBV27 with TRBJ2-7; tentatively, D is TRBD1 (6 bases). The CDR3 runs 15 residues. From germline, CDR1 is MNHEY and CDR2 SMNVEV (reference sequence). With 6 bases removed from V and 0 bases from J, the gap between germline ends came to 15 bases. Here the CDR3 DNA reads TGTGCCAGCAGACAACTCACAGGGAGCTCCTACGAGCAGTACTTC. It encodes CASRQLTGSSYEQYF.

The chain carries TRBV5-4 and TRBJ2-1; the D gene could be TRBD1 or TRBD2 (6 bases each). CDR1 and CDR2 from the germline V gene are SGHNT and YYREEE (reference sequence). The CDR3 contains 14 residues. The ends were cut back, 7 bases at V and 2 bases at J, with 13 bases in the middle. CDR3 sequence: CASGRGAAYNEQFF. In DNA form, the CDR3 reads TGTGCCAGCGGTAGGGGGGCAGCCTACAATGAGCAGTTCTTC.

The chain is built from TRBV9 and TRBJ2-7; TRBD2 matches at 11 bases. CDR1 is SGDLS and CDR2 is YYNGEE in the germline V gene. Losses at the gene ends were 3 bases for V and 4 bases for J; bases not matched to a gene: 3. This CDR3 is built from 14 residues. The DNA for the CDR3 is TGTGCCAGCAGCGGGGTAGCGGGGGGGTACGAGCAGTACTTC. This sequence encodes CASSGVAGGYEQYF.

The chain employs TRBV7-8 and TRBJ2-6; no clear D. Trimming pared 2 bases from V and 4 bases from J, leaving 9 bases between. CDR1 SGHVS and CDR2 FQNEAQ come from the germline V gene. This CDR3 comprises 15 residues. CDR3 region: CASSLFGSGANVLTF. For the CDR3, the DNA is TGTGCCAGCAGCTTATTTGGATCCGGGGCCAACGTCCTGACTTTC.

This clone appeared a single time. The chain links TRBV5-1 to TRBJ2-2; 8 bases are a match to TRBD1. With V trimmed by 9 bases and J by 6 bases, 7 bases remained unmatched. The germline V gene has CDR1 SGHRS and CDR2 YFSETQ. This CDR3 is built from 13 residues. CDR3 sequence: CATPTGVAGELFF. The DNA for the CDR3 is TGCGCCACCCCGACAGGGGTAGCCGGGGAGCTGTTTTTT.